The present TCR beta chain was sequenced within a study of OX40 agonist ivuxolimab in advanced cancers. The study's findings and limits: Both blood CD4+ and CD8+ T cells showed clonal growth by week 6 at 0.1 to 3.0 mg/kg.

Points on this clone: Its target is not known.

V was shortened by 2 bases and J by 7 bases, with 9 bases between the two germline ends. The CDR3 runs 13 residues. Germline V CDR1 and CDR2: KGHSH, LQKENI. TCRdb's copy holds only in-frame clones and misses some; the assay was immunoSEQ multiplex PCR. This sample has roughly 80,000 clones, with 65% to 90% found just once. This TCR derives from an adult with an advanced solid tumor such as melanoma, head and neck, liver or kidney cancer. The chain recombines TRBV18 with TRBJ2-1; D may be TRBD2 (6 bases). The sequencing here drew on CD4+ or CD8+ T cells sorted from blood, taken in a trial of the OX40 agonist ivuxolimab. The DNA for the CDR3 is TGTGCCAGCTCACCAGGGGGGAGGAATGAGCAGTTCTTC. Translation: CASSPGGRNEQFF.